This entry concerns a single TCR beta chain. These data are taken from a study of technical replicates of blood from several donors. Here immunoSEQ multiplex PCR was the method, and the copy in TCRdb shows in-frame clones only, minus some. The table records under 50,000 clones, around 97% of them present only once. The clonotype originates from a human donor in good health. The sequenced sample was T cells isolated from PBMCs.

CDR3 DNA sequence: TGTGCCTGGAGTTATTGGGACAGGGACTCCTACGAGCAGTACTTC. This translates into CAWSYWDRDSYEQYF. The genes are TRBV30 and TRBJ2-7; 9 bases line up with TRBD1. J was trimmed by 0 bases and V by 2 bases; bases with no gene match: 5. The CDR3 length is 15 residues. The germline CDR1 and CDR2 sequences are GTSNPN and SVGIG (reference sequence). The full variable domain, completed using reference TRBV30 and TRBJ2-7, is SQTIHQWPATLVQPVGSPLSLECTVEGTSNPNLYWYRQAAGRGLQLLFYSVGIGQISSEVPQNLSASRPQDRQFILSSKKLLLSDSGFYLCAWSYWDRDSYEQYFGPGTRLTVT.